These 26 T cell receptor beta chains share one sample of origin, sequenced in a study of breast tumors, draining lymph nodes, adjacent tissues. TCRdb fed the multiplex PCR reads into MiXCR, producing one record per CDR3 protein. The table has 20,000 or so distinct CDR3 sequences, roughly 60% seen once; the top ten hold about a fifth. The sequenced sample consisted of tumor-adjacent breast tissue. The origin of the receptors is a female donor with breast cancer. Some clones in this sample may be carry-over from other donors' samples.

The V call is TRBV19, the J call TRBJ2-5; 7 bases are shared with TRBD1. This CDR3 is 18 amino acids long. Germline CDR1 is LNHDA and CDR2 is SQIVND (reference sequence). The V gene end was trimmed by 2 bases and the J gene end by 0 bases; junction bases not matched to a gene: 12. Written as DNA, the CDR3 is TGTGCCAGTAGTATAAGGATGGGGGACAGTCCCCACCAAGAGACCCAGTACTTC. It encodes CASSIRMGDSPHQETQYF.

This clonotype was seen a few times. V usage is TRBV20-1 and J usage is TRBJ2-7; tentatively, D is TRBD2 (6 bases). Trimming left V 6 bases short and J 0 bases short, with 15 bases between. This CDR3 is built from 14 residues. Per germline, CDR1 DFQATT and CDR2 SNEGSKA (reference sequence). CDR3 sequence (DNA): TGCAGTGCCATGACGGGGGAGAGCTCCTACGAGCAGTACTTC. It codes for CSAMTGESSYEQYF.

The chain couples TRBV7-9 to TRBJ2-5; D may be TRBD1 or TRBD2 (7 bases each). CDR1 SEHNR and CDR2 FQNEAQ come from the germline V gene (reference sequence). V was shortened by 8 bases and J by 5 bases, with 9 bases between the two germline ends. There are 11 residues in the CDR3. The CDR3 sequence: CASQGGETQYF. CDR3 in DNA: TGTGCCAGCCAGGGGGGGGAGACCCAGTACTTC.

The chain recombines TRBV15 with TRBJ1-2, with unresolved D. Trimming removed 1 base from V and 5 bases from J, with 8 bases in between. CDR1 and CDR2 (germline): LNHNV, YYDKDF (reference sequence). The CDR3 runs to 13 residues. CDR3 amino acids: CATSRADGYGYTF. In DNA, the CDR3 is TGTGCCACCAGCAGAGCCGACGGATATGGCTACACCTTC.

The chain combines TRBV29-1 with TRBJ2-2; maybe TRBD2 (7 bases). V was shortened by 7 bases and J by 5 bases, with 20 bases between the two germline ends. Germline V gene lookup returns CDR1 SQVTM and CDR2 ANQGSEA. The CDR3 consists of 15 residues. The CDR3 region is CSAHPGGGKTGELFF. For the CDR3, the DNA is TGCAGCGCCCACCCGGGGGGCGGGAAGACCGGGGAGCTGTTTTTT.

The chain employs TRBV19 and TRBJ1-4; D perhaps matches TRBD1 (6 bases). The ends were cut back, 9 bases at V and 2 bases at J, with 13 bases in the middle. In germline, CDR1 is LNHDA, CDR2 SQIVND (reference sequence). This CDR3 region has 14 residues. For the CDR3, the DNA is TGTGCCAGGGGGGGCGGGGTGACTAATGAAAAACTGTTTTTT. Its protein product is CARGGGVTNEKLFF.

V gene TRBV7-9 combines with J gene TRBJ2-2; 12 bases fit TRBD2. J was trimmed by 6 bases and V by 6 bases; bases with no gene match: 8. Germline lookup yields CDR1 SEHNR and CDR2 FQNEAQ (reference sequence). This CDR3 has 16 amino acids. CDR3 sequence: CASSAGLAGGPGELFF. In DNA form, the CDR3 reads TGTGCCAGCAGTGCGGGGCTAGCGGGAGGGCCCGGGGAGCTGTTTTTT.

By share, this clonotype counts as medium-sized. J is TRBJ1-5 and V is TRBV20-1; D gene uncertain. Germline V gene data show CDR1 as DFQATT and CDR2 as SNEGSKA (reference sequence). There are 13 residues in the CDR3. The V end was cut by 2 bases, the J end by 3 bases, with 8 bases between. This CDR3 is CSARPQSNQPQHF. The CDR3 nucleotides are TGCAGTGCTAGACCACAGTCCAATCAGCCCCAGCATTTT.

In this sample, this clonotype turned up many times. A much larger clonotype is one base distant, so this may be a read error. This chain uses TRBV11-3 with TRBJ2-5; 7 bases fit TRBD2. In germline, CDR1 is SGHNT, CDR2 YENEEA. The V gene end was trimmed by 1 base and the J gene end by 5 bases; junction bases not matched to a gene: 13. The length of the CDR3 is 17 residues. The CDR3 DNA is TGTGCCAGCAGCTTAGGGGGGACTACCGGGAGTGATGAGACCCAGTACTTC. Translated: CASSLGGTTGSDETQYF.

The genes are TRBV9 and TRBJ2-1; no clear D gene. V dropped 0 bases and J dropped 7 bases, with 8 bases sitting between them. Germline lookup yields CDR1 SGDLS and CDR2 YYNGEE. The CDR3 covers 13 residues. This chain's CDR3 is CASSVGLRNEQFF. CDR3 sequence (DNA): TGTGCCAGCAGCGTAGGCCTTCGGAATGAGCAGTTCTTC.

The rearrangement uses TRBV20-1 and TRBJ1-3, with D unresolved. Trimming stripped 3 bases from V and 9 bases from J, with 9 bases between. Germline V gene sequence: CDR1 DFQATT, CDR2 SNEGSKA (reference sequence). CDR3 length: 11 amino acids. As DNA, the CDR3 is TGCAGTGCTAGCGACCTGACCACCATATATTTT. Protein sequence: CSASDLTTIYF.

This clonotype was seen at least ten times. The V call is TRBV12-3 or TRBV12-4, the J call TRBJ1-1, with D hard to call. Trimming removed 5 bases at V and 2 bases at J, with 15 bases between. The CDR3 has 15 residues. Here the CDR3 DNA reads TGTGCCAGCAGTCTCATGACATGGGGAAACACTGAAGCTTTCTTT. As protein: CASSLMTWGNTEAFF.

This rearrangement joins TRBV7-2 to TRBJ1-2; 7 bases map to TRBD1. This CDR3 region has 15 residues. Trimming took 5 bases from V and 5 from J; bases not matched to a gene: 11. The germline gives CDR1 SGHTA, CDR2 FQGNSA. CDR3 residues: CASSVVSGRGYGYTF. CDR3 nucleotides: TGTGCCAGCAGCGTAGTTTCCGGCAGGGGGTATGGCTACACCTTC.

The chain has TRBV11-3 and TRBJ2-3, with D possibly being TRBD2 (5 bases). This CDR3 spans 13 amino acids. CDR1 and CDR2 from the germline V gene are SGHNT and YENEEA. Trimming shortened V by 0 bases and J by 12 bases, and 13 bases separated the two germline ends. CDR3 protein: CASSLEGRDPQYF. The CDR3 DNA follows: TGTGCCAGCAGCTTAGAGGGTCGGGATCCCCAGTATTTT.

The J gene is TRBJ2-7, the V gene TRBV29-1; D is unclear. V lost 1 base, J lost 3 bases, and 10 bases lay in between. The germline V gene encodes CDR1 SQVTM and CDR2 ANQGSEA. The CDR3 is 13 residues long. The CDR3: CSVEGAGFYEQYF. CDR3 DNA: TGCAGCGTTGAAGGCGCAGGCTTCTACGAGCAGTACTTC.

CDR3: CASSPGQGIYEQYF. In DNA form, the CDR3 reads TGTGCCAGCAGCCCAGGACAGGGCATCTACGAGCAGTACTTC. The rearrangement links TRBV7-9 to TRBJ2-7, with 8 bases that match TRBD1. Germline CDR1 reads SEHNR; CDR2 reads FQNEAQ (reference sequence). The ends lost 5 bases at V and 3 bases at J; junction bases unmatched: 6. The CDR3 covers 14 residues.

The chain combines TRBV14 with TRBJ2-3; D ambiguous. There are 13 residues in the CDR3. Germline V lookup: CDR1 SGHDN, CDR2 FVKESK. V lost 2 bases to trimming and J lost 6 bases, with 9 bases between them. The CDR3 region is CASSQFGSDTQYF. The CDR3 bases are TGTGCCAGCAGCCAATTTGGCTCCGATACGCAGTATTTT.

The V gene is TRBV20-1, the J gene TRBJ1-5; D gene uncertain. Germline values: CDR1 DFQATT, CDR2 SNEGSKA (reference sequence). The CDR3 has 13 amino acids. The V and J ends lost 0 bases and 7 bases respectively, with 10 bases between them. This CDR3 reads CSAREDPWQPQHF. For the CDR3, the DNA is TGCAGTGCTAGAGAAGATCCCTGGCAGCCCCAGCATTTT.

This clonotype was recorded many times. The V and J genes are TRBV6-1 and TRBJ2-5, with 7 bases matching TRBD2. The V and J ends lost 5 bases and 5 bases, in that order; junction bases with no gene match: 11. The germline V gene has CDR1 MNHNS and CDR2 SASEGT. This CDR3 comprises 15 residues. The CDR3 loop is CASSPLGGGWETQYF. DNA for the CDR3: TGTGCCAGCAGTCCATTGGGGGGAGGGTGGGAGACCCAGTACTTC.

This clonotype occurred once. This chain connects TRBV13 to TRBJ2-3; D may be TRBD1 (6 bases). Trimming took 5 bases from V and 8 from J, leaving 20 bases between them. Germline CDR1 reads PRHDT; CDR2 reads FYEKMQ (reference sequence). CDR3 size: 15 residues. CDR3 sequence (DNA): TGTGCCAGCAGCACTAGACGAGGGACAAGGGGTACGCAGTATTTT. Encoded protein: CASSTRRGTRGTQYF.

The gene calls are TRBV20-1 and TRBJ2-1, with D possibly being TRBD2 (5 bases). The CDR3 contains 15 residues. CDR1 and CDR2 from the germline V gene are DFQATT and SNEGSKA (reference sequence). V was pared by 6 bases and J by 5 bases, with 20 bases between. The CDR3 sequence is CSADRLTRSNNEQFF. The CDR3 DNA reads TGCAGTGCGGATAGACTAACCCGCTCTAACAATGAGCAGTTCTTC.

The V gene is TRBV12-3 or TRBV12-4, the J gene TRBJ1-2, with a possible D match to TRBD1 (6 bases). Between the trimmed V and J ends, which lost 7 bases and 3 bases, there was a span of 18 bases. The CDR3 is 15 residues long. This chain's CDR3 is CASNTAGGLDYGYTF. CDR3 coding DNA: TGTGCCAGCAATACCGCGGGGGGCTTGGACTATGGCTACACCTTC.

This clonotype was recorded at least ten times. V gene TRBV11-3 combines with J gene TRBJ2-7, with 15 bases aligning to TRBD2. CDR3 length: 17 amino acids. Germline V gives CDR1 SGHNT, CDR2 YENEEA. The V gene end was trimmed by 5 bases and the J gene end by 6 bases; junction bases not matched to a gene: 11. CDR3 nucleotides: TGTGCCAGCAGCAACCGGACTAGCGGGAGGGCCCTCCGCGAGCAGTACTTC. Amino acids: CASSNRTSGRALREQYF.

This clonotype was seen repeatedly, ten times or more. A much larger clone differs from this one at a single base, so this may be a read error. The chain is built from TRBV7-9 and TRBJ2-5; D is undetermined. Germline CDR1 SEHNR, CDR2 FQNEAQ (reference sequence). The CDR3 is 15 residues long. The CDR3, as DNA: TGTGCCAGCAGCTTTGGGTGGGCAGCCCAAGAGACCCAGCACTTC. It encodes CASSFGWAAQETQHF. The entire variable domain, with the rest obtained from reference TRBV7-9 and TRBJ2-5, is as follows: DTGVSQNPRHKITKRGQNVTFRCDPISEHNRLYWYRQTLGQGPEFLTYFQNEAQLEKSRLLSDRFSAERPKGSFSTLEIQRTEQGDSAMYLCASSFGWAAQETQHFGPGTRLLVL.

The chain recombines TRBV7-2 with TRBJ1-1; maybe TRBD1 (6 bases). V lost 5 bases and J lost 0, with 13 bases in between. The CDR3 runs to 15 residues. The germline V gene encodes CDR1 SGHTA and CDR2 FQGNSA. DNA of the CDR3: TGTGCCAGCAGCCCGCGGGACAACATGAACACTGAAGCTTTCTTT. This sequence encodes CASSPRDNMNTEAFF.

This clonotype was seen ten or more times. The CDR3 DNA reads as TGCGCCAGCAGCTTAGGTTCGGAGACTTCCTACAATGAGCAGTTCTTC. Protein product: CASSLGSETSYNEQFF. The chain uses TRBV5-1 and TRBJ2-1; D ambiguous. The CDR3 loop spans 16 amino acids. Trimming took off 2 bases at V and 1 base at J, with 13 bases between the two ends. Germline assignment: CDR1 SGHRS and CDR2 YFSETQ.